This entry lists 16 T cell receptor beta chains sequenced from one sample in a study of radiation and T cells in renal cell carcinoma. Time point noted: blood 4 weeks post-SBRT, at nephrectomy. Specified treatment: 15 Gy SBRT to primary tumor, nephrectomy 4 weeks later. Clones were sequenced by immunoSEQ multiplex PCR, and TCRdb holds only the in-frame ones, with some missing. The repertoire holds some 78,000 clones, roughly nine tenths seen once, with nearly 6% in the top ten. Specimen: blood, collected from a patient whose treatment included radiotherapy and nephrectomy. Receptors originate from a woman between 65 and 79 years old with renal cell carcinoma.

The chain couples TRBV5-6 to TRBJ1-2; 8 bases agree with TRBD1. V gave up 4 bases and J gave up 8 bases; unmatched junction bases: 16. The V gene's germline CDR1 is SGHDT and CDR2 YYEEEE. The CDR3 spans 16 residues. CDR3 nucleotide sequence: TGTGCCAGCAGCCGGCCGGCCCAGGGGGCAGGCCGAGGCTACACCTTC. As protein: CASSRPAQGAGRGYTF.

J is TRBJ2-2 and V is TRBV7-2; 7 bases agree with TRBD1. V was clipped by 7 bases and J by 2 bases; unmatched bases: 7. CDR3 length: 15 residues. Germline V CDR1 and CDR2: SGHTA, FQGNSA. CDR3 DNA: TGTGCCAGCAATCCCGGGGACAGAAACACCGGGGAGCTGTTTTTT. This encodes CASNPGDRNTGELFF.

V gene TRBV5-1 combines with J gene TRBJ1-2; 7 nucleotides match TRBD1. The germline V gene encodes CDR1 SGHRS and CDR2 YFSETQ. The trim removed 4 bases at V and 2 bases at J, leaving 5 bases unmatched. The CDR3 consists of 14 residues. In DNA, the CDR3 is TGCGCCAGCAGCACCGGGACAGCCAACTATGGCTACACCTTC. This sequence encodes CASSTGTANYGYTF.

This clone is a singleton in its sample. The same CDR3 is also encoded by other DNA sequences in this sample. The chain uses TRBV7-2 and TRBJ2-7; a possible D gene is TRBD2 (5 bases). Between the trimmed V and J ends, which lost 3 bases and 2 bases, there was a span of 17 bases. Germline lookup yields CDR1 SGHTA and CDR2 FQGNSA. The CDR3 spans 16 residues. In nucleotides, the CDR3 is TGTGCCAGCAGCTTGGCGATCGGGGTTTTTACCTACGAGCAGTACTTC. Translated, it gives CASSLAIGVFTYEQYF.

V usage is TRBV6-1 and J usage is TRBJ1-1; tentative D call: TRBD1 (5 bases). Germline CDR1 MNHNS, CDR2 SASEGT. The CDR3 sequence is 16 residues long. Trimming cost V 3 bases and J 0 bases, with 14 bases left between them. CDR3 amino acids: CASSDLRQRVNTEAFF. CDR3 in DNA: TGTGCCAGCAGTGACCTACGACAGCGTGTGAACACTGAAGCTTTCTTT.

This clone was observed once. V gene TRBV9 combines with J gene TRBJ2-1; TRBD2 is a possible D gene (5 bases). The germline V gene encodes CDR1 SGDLS and CDR2 YYNGEE. The V and J ends lost 4 bases and 10 bases respectively, with 18 bases between them. The CDR3 runs 14 residues. The chain's CDR3 is CASSPPWGSEEQFF. CDR3 bases: TGTGCCAGCAGCCCCCCGTGGGGTAGCGAGGAGCAGTTCTTC.

The chain employs TRBV2 and TRBJ1-3; 10 bases agree with TRBD1. The CDR3 has 14 amino acids. Germline CDR1 reads SNHLY; CDR2 reads FYNNEI. J lost 3 bases, V lost 6 bases, and 2 bases had no gene match. The CDR3 spells CASRGTGVGNTIYF. The CDR3 DNA reads TGTGCCAGCAGGGGGACAGGGGTTGGAAACACCATATATTTT.

This clone was recorded a few times. For the CDR3, the DNA is TGTGCCAGCAGCTTATTGTCAGAGTTTTCACCCCTCCACTTT. Encoded protein: CASSLLSEFSPLHF. The J gene is TRBJ1-6, the V gene TRBV11-2; D is unclear. This CDR3 has 14 residues. Trimming left V 2 bases short and J 9 bases short, with 11 bases between. Germline V gives CDR1 SGHAT, CDR2 FQNNGV.

The CDR3 bases are TGTGCCAGCAGCCCGGGAGGGGACACGGCATATGGCTACACCTTC. Translating gives CASSPGGDTAYGYTF. The V and J genes are TRBV5-5 and TRBJ1-2; possible D gene TRBD1, 6 bases. Trimming removed 4 bases from V and 5 bases from J, with 18 bases in between. The CDR3 consists of 15 residues. CDR1 and CDR2 from the germline V gene are SGHKS and YYEKEE (reference sequence).

This chain uses TRBV19 with TRBJ2-1; the D gene is possibly TRBD1 (5 bases). Germline assignment: CDR1 LNHDA and CDR2 SQIVND (reference sequence). Trimming took off 8 bases at V and 5 bases at J, with 19 bases between the two ends. The CDR3 is 15 amino acids. The CDR3 protein is CASHTGRVNHNEQFF. As DNA, the CDR3 is TGTGCCAGTCACACGGGCAGGGTAAACCACAATGAGCAGTTCTTC.

The J gene is TRBJ2-6, the V gene TRBV10-3; D could derive from TRBD1 or TRBD2 (5 bases each). V dropped 6 bases and J dropped 0 bases, with 21 bases sitting between them. Germline assignment: CDR1 ENHRY and CDR2 SYGVKD. The CDR3 runs to 19 residues. The CDR3 DNA is TGTGCCATCAGCTCATATTCTCCCGGGGCTCACTCTGGGGCCAACGTCCTGACTTTC. Its protein product is CAISSYSPGAHSGANVLTF.

The chain recombines TRBV4-2 with TRBJ2-2; 7 bases are a match to TRBD2. In germline, CDR1 is LGHNA, CDR2 YNFKEQ. The junction had 6 bases not matched to a gene; V was cut back by 4 bases and J by 1 base. There are 16 residues in the CDR3. CDR3 sequence (DNA): TGTGCCAGCAGCCGGTTGGGGAGGGTGAACACCGGGGAGCTGTTTTTT. Protein sequence: CASSRLGRVNTGELFF.

The V call is TRBV7-8, the J call TRBJ1-5; unclear D gene. Deletions cut 1 base from V and 2 bases from J, with 9 bases between. This CDR3 is 15 amino acids long. CDR1 and CDR2 (germline): SGHVS, FQNEAQ. The CDR3 protein is CASSLDGSRNQPQHF. CDR3 in DNA: TGTGCCAGCAGCTTAGATGGTTCCCGCAATCAGCCCCAGCATTTT.

The chain combines TRBV7-9 with TRBJ2-7, with D perhaps matching TRBD1 (5 bases). Deletions cut 4 bases from V and 5 bases from J, with 9 bases between. The CDR3 has 12 amino acids. Germline V lookup: CDR1 SEHNR, CDR2 FQNEAQ (reference sequence). CDR3 sequence reads: CASSSGLDEQYF. The CDR3, as DNA: TGTGCCAGCAGCTCAGGGCTTGACGAGCAGTACTTC.

CDR3 sequence: CASSLLGDGYTF. The CDR3 DNA is TGTGCCAGCAGTTTACTAGGGGACGGCTACACCTTC. V gene TRBV28 combines with J gene TRBJ1-2, with D possibly TRBD1 on 5 matching bases. In germline, CDR1 is MDHEN, CDR2 SYDVKM. Trimming stripped 2 bases from V and 8 bases from J, with 9 bases between. This CDR3 is built from 12 residues.

The chain is built from TRBV7-2 and TRBJ1-5; the D gene is possibly TRBD1 (6 bases). V was shortened by 1 base and J by 2 bases, with 12 bases between the two germline ends. In germline, CDR1 is SGHTA, CDR2 FQGNSA. This CDR3 spans 16 amino acids. The CDR3 DNA reads as TGTGCCAGCAGCTTAGTAGGGGGTCTCGGCAATCAGCCCCAGCATTTT. Protein sequence: CASSLVGGLGNQPQHF.